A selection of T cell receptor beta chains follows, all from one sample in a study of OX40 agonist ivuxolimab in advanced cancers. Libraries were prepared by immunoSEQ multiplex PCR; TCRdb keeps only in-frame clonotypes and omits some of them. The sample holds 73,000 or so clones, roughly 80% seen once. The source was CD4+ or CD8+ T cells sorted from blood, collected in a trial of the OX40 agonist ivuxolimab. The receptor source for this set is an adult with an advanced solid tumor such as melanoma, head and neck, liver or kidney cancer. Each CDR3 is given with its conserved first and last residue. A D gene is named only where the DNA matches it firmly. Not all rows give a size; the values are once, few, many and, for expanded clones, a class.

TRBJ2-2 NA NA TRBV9 CASSESTYTGELFF TGTGCCAGCAGCGAGTCGACCTACACCGGGGAGCTGTTTTTT
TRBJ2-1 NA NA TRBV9 CASTPTSYYNEQFF TGTGCCAGCACCCCCACTAGCTACTACAATGAGCAGTTCTTC
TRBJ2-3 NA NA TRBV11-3 CASSLSDTQYF TGTGCCAGCAGCTTGTCCGATACGCAGTATTTT
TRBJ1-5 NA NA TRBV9 CASSPGEGNQPQHF TGTGCCAGCAGCCCAGGAGAGGGAAATCAGCCCCAGCATTTT
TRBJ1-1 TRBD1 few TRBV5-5 CASRERTGSGEAFF TGTGCCAGCAGGGAACGGACAGGTTCTGGTGAAGCTTTCTTT
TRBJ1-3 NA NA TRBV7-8 CASSLVSGTGNTIYF TGTGCCAGCAGCTTAGTATCAGGGACTGGAAACACCATATATTTT
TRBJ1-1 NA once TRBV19 CASLGGLRAFF TGTGCCAGCTTAGGGGGGCTGCGCGCTTTCTTT
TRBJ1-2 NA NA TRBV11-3 CASSSTNYGYTF TGTGCCAGCAGCTCTACTAACTATGGCTACACCTTC
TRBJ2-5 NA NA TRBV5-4 CASSLAGVQETQYF TGTGCCAGCAGCTTGGCCGGAGTACAAGAGACCCAGTACTTC
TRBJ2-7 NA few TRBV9 CASSPRWGGVNEQYF TGTGCCAGCAGCCCTAGGTGGGGGGGCGTCAACGAGCAGTACTTC
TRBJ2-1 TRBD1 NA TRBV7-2 CASSLLPPGQVNEQFF TGTGCCAGCAGCTTACTCCCACCGGGACAGGTCAATGAGCAGTTCTTC
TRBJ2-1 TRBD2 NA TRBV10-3 CAISEGAGVYNEQFF TGTGCCATCAGTGAGGGGGCGGGGGTCTACAATGAGCAGTTCTTC
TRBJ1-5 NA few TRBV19 CASSPRVLDQPQHF TGTGCCAGTAGTCCGAGAGTATTAGATCAGCCCCAGCATTTT
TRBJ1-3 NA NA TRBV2 CASSLHTGIRNTIYF TGTGCCAGCAGTCTCCACACTGGTATAAGAAACACCATATATTTT
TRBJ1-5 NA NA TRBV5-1 CASSLLGTQPQHF TGCGCCAGCAGCTTGTTGGGGACTCAGCCCCAGCATTTT
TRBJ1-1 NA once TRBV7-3 CASSLKGHGNTEAFF TGTGCCAGCAGCTTAAAAGGCCATGGGAACACTGAAGCTTTCTTT
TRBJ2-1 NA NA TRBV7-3 CASSYGGERAYNEQFF TGTGCCAGCAGCTACGGGGGTGAGCGGGCTTACAATGAGCAGTTCTTC
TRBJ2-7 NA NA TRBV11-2 CASSLGPPGQYF TGTGCCAGCAGCTTAGGGCCCCCCGGGCAGTACTTC
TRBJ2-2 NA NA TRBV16 CASSQGTLFGTGELFF TGTGCCAGCAGCCAGGGGACACTTTTTGGCACCGGGGAGCTGTTTTTT
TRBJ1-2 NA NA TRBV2 CASSDLGLYGYTF TGTGCCAGCAGTGATTTGGGGTTATATGGCTACACCTTC
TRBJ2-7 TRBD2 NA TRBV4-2 CASSAITSGSYEQYF TGTGCCAGCAGCGCCATAACTAGCGGCTCCTACGAGCAGTACTTC
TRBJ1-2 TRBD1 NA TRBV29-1 CSAGGMTGEIGYTF TGCAGCGCCGGGGGAATGACAGGGGAAATAGGCTACACCTTC
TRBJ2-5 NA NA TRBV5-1 CASSLGDFAETQYF TGCGCCAGCAGCTTGGGGGACTTTGCAGAGACCCAGTACTTC
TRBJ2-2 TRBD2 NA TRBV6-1 CASLPGGTGELFF TGTGCCAGCCTCCCGGGGGGCACCGGGGAGCTGTTTTTT
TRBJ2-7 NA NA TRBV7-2 CASSPAGGTYEQYF TGTGCCAGCAGCCCGGCCGGCGGGACCTACGAGCAGTACTTC
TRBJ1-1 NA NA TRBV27 CASSLGAGIAEAFF TGTGCCAGCAGTTTAGGGGCAGGGATTGCTGAAGCTTTCTTT
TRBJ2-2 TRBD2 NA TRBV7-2 CASSRGSLAGAGTGELFF TGTGCCAGCAGTCGGGGGTCCCTAGCGGGAGCGGGCACCGGGGAGCTGTTTTTT
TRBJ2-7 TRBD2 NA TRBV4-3 CASRGLLAGAYEQYF TGCGCCAGCAGGGGACTCCTCGCGGGGGCCTACGAGCAGTACTTC
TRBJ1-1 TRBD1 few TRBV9 CASSTRGQEAFF TGTGCCAGCAGCACACGGGGACAGGAAGCTTTCTTT
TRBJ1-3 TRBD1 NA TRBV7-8 CASSYWTGTGNTIYF TGTGCCAGCAGCTACTGGACAGGGACTGGAAACACCATATATTTT
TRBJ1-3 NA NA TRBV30 CAWSVRQRFSGNTIYF TGTGCCTGGAGTGTAAGGCAGCGATTCTCTGGAAACACCATATATTTT
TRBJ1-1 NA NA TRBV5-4 CASSQDMQGTEAFF TGTGCCAGCAGCCAAGATATGCAGGGCACTGAAGCTTTCTTT
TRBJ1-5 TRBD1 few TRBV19 CASSHRGNQPQHF TGTGCCAGTAGTCACAGGGGGAATCAGCCCCAGCATTTT
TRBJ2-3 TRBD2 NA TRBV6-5 CASSSIAGTSTDTQYF TGTGCCAGCAGTTCTATAGCGGGAACCAGCACAGATACGCAGTATTTT
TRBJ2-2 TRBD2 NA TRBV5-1 CASSLPRLAGGGELFF TGCGCCAGCAGCTTGCCGCGACTAGCGGGAGGCGGGGAGCTGTTTTTT
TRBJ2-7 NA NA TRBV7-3 CASSLHPSGAYEQYF TGTGCCAGCAGCTTACATCCCTCGGGCGCCTACGAGCAGTACTTC
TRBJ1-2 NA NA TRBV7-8 CASSRIPGHYGYTF TGTGCCAGCAGCCGAATCCCGGGGCACTATGGCTACACCTTC
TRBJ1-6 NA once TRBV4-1 CASSQEGYSSYNSPLHF TGCGCCAGCAGCCAAGAAGGGTATAGCTCCTATAATTCACCCCTCCACTTT
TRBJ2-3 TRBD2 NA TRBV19 CASTLAGGPNTDTQYF TGTGCCAGTACGCTAGCGGGGGGGCCTAACACAGATACGCAGTATTTT
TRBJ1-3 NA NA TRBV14 CASSLTGNTIYF TGTGCCAGCAGCCTGACTGGAAACACCATATATTTT
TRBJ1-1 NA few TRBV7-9 CASSLWSQWNTEAFF TGTGCCAGCAGCTTGTGGTCACAATGGAACACTGAAGCTTTCTTT
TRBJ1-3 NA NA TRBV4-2 CASSQGMLRGQNSGNTIYF TGTGCCAGCAGCCAAGGAATGCTTAGAGGGCAAAACTCTGGAAACACCATATATTTT
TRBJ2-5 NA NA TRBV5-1 CASSLSTGLRETQYF TGCGCCAGCAGCTTGAGTACAGGGTTACGGGAGACCCAGTACTTC
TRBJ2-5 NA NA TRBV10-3 CAISGSWGETQYF TGTGCCATCAGCGGGAGTTGGGGAGAGACCCAGTACTTC
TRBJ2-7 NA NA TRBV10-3 CAISESGRQVGSYEQYF TGTGCCATCAGTGAGTCAGGGCGACAGGTAGGCTCCTACGAGCAGTACTTC
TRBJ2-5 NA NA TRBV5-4 CASSHEMEETQYF TGTGCCAGCAGTCATGAGATGGAAGAGACCCAGTACTTC
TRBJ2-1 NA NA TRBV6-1 CASSYSYNEQFF TGTGCCAGCAGTTACTCCTACAATGAGCAGTTCTTC
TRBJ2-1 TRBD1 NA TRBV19 CASRQTGSSYNEQFF TGTGCCAGTAGACAGACAGGGAGCTCCTACAATGAGCAGTTCTTC
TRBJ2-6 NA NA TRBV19 CASSMMSSGANVLTF TGTGCCAGTAGTATGATGAGCTCTGGGGCCAACGTCCTGACTTTC
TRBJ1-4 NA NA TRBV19 CASTQGGQRWEKLFF TGTGCCAGTACCCAAGGTGGGCAAAGGTGGGAAAAACTGTTTTTT
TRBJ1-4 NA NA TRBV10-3 CAISETEQGGEKLFF TGTGCCATCAGTGAGACGGAGCAGGGAGGTGAAAAACTGTTTTTT
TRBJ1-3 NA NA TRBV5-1 CASSLEGGTGNTIYF TGCGCCAGCAGCTTGGAAGGGGGAACAGGAAACACCATATATTTT
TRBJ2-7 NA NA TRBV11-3 CASGRSGYEEQYF TGTGCCAGCGGTAGATCCGGGTATGAAGAGCAGTACTTC
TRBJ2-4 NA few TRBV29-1 CSTGYGKNIQYF TGCAGCACCGGGTACGGCAAAAACATTCAGTACTTC
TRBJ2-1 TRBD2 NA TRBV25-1 CASSKGAGDWKNEQFF TGTGCCAGCAGTAAGGGAGCGGGGGATTGGAAGAATGAGCAGTTCTTC
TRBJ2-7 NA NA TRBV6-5 CASSRDTFYEQYF TGTGCCAGCTCCCGGGACACGTTCTACGAGCAGTACTTC
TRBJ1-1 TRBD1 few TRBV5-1 CASSLGQGAEAFF TGCGCCAGCAGCTTGGGACAGGGGGCTGAAGCTTTCTTT
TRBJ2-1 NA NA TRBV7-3 CASSLGGAGKQFF TGTGCCAGCAGCTTAGGAGGGGCGGGGAAGCAGTTCTTC